This is a list of T cell receptor beta chains from one sample in a study of breast tumors, draining lymph nodes, adjacent tissues. TCRdb reprocessed the multiplex PCR reads with MiXCR, giving one entry per CDR3 protein. The sample includes over 250,000 distinct CDR3 sequences, around 30% of them seen just once. Sequences were obtained from axillary lymph node tissue. All receptors derive from a female donor with breast cancer. Some clones in this sample may be carry-over from other donors' samples. Each CDR3 is given with its conserved first and last residue. The order of the fields is CDR3 length, V gene, D gene, J gene, clone size, CDR3 DNA, CDR3 protein. The D gene is left open where the match is weak. Some rows mark clone size as missing; the rest say once, few, many or name a class of expanded clone.

len: 11
v_gene: TRBV28
d_gene: TRBD1
j_gene: TRBJ2-1
abundance: few
CDR3nt: TGTGCCAGCAGTCGACAGGGAGTAAAAATCTTC
CDR3aa: CASSRQGVKIF

len: 14
v_gene: TRBV6-6
d_gene: -
j_gene: TRBJ2-5
abundance: few
CDR3nt: TGTGCCAGCAGTCACGAGGTGGCAGGGGAGACCCAGTACTTC
CDR3aa: CASSHEVAGETQYF

len: 15
v_gene: TRBV6-5
d_gene: -
j_gene: TRBJ2-3
abundance: -
CDR3nt: TGTGCCAGCAGTCACTCGAAGGGTTTTGCAGATACGCAGTATTTT
CDR3aa: CASSHSKGFADTQYF

len: 16
v_gene: TRBV20-1
d_gene: TRBD2
j_gene: TRBJ2-1
abundance: once
CDR3nt: TGCAGTGCGAGAGTCCTAGCGGGATTTACCTACAATGAGCAGTTCTTC
CDR3aa: CSARVLAGFTYNEQFF

len: 14
v_gene: TRBV10-1
d_gene: -
j_gene: TRBJ1-1
abundance: -
CDR3nt: TGCGCCAGCAGTGCAGGGACCGTGGACACTGAAGCTTTCTTT
CDR3aa: CASSAGTVDTEAFF

len: 17
v_gene: TRBV7-2
d_gene: TRBD2
j_gene: TRBJ2-2
abundance: many
CDR3nt: TGTGCCAGCAGCTCCGTCGCGGGAGGGAGGGTTTCCGGGGAGCTGTTTTTT
CDR3aa: CASSSVAGGRVSGELFF

len: 13
v_gene: TRBV6-5
d_gene: -
j_gene: TRBJ2-7
abundance: many
CDR3nt: TGTGCCAGTCGACAGACAACGTCCTACGAGCAGTACTTC
CDR3aa: CASRQTTSYEQYF

len: 14
v_gene: TRBV11-2
d_gene: -
j_gene: TRBJ1-2
abundance: many
CDR3nt: TGTGCCAGCAGCCAAACCAGGAGAAACTATGGCTACACCTTC
CDR3aa: CASSQTRRNYGYTF

len: 16
v_gene: TRBV7-8
d_gene: TRBD2
j_gene: TRBJ2-5
abundance: many
CDR3nt: TGTGCCAGCAGCCAAAGACTAGCGGGAGTTCAAGAGACCCAGTACTTC
CDR3aa: CASSQRLAGVQETQYF

len: 15
v_gene: TRBV20-1
d_gene: TRBD2
j_gene: TRBJ2-2
abundance: many
CDR3nt: TGCAGTGCCACCTCCCCTAGCGGGAGGACCGGGGAGCTGTTTTTT
CDR3aa: CSATSPSGRTGELFF